The 10 T cell receptor beta chains in this list originate from one sample, sequenced in a study of T cell responses to AZD1222 COVID-19 vaccine. Profiled with immunoSEQ multiplex PCR; TCRdb holds only in-frame clones, not every one. The repertoire holds roughly 160,000 clones, with around 94% as singletons. The sequences come from peripheral blood, collected on day 0 of AZD1222 vaccination. Receptor source: an adult in good health.

The V gene is TRBV6-5, the J gene TRBJ1-2; 9 nucleotides agree with TRBD1. The length of the CDR3 is 13 residues. V shed 6 bases and J 8 bases; nucleotides not matched to a gene: 7. CDR1 and CDR2 from the germline V gene are MNHEY and SVGAGI. CDR3 sequence: CASSPRDREGYTF. DNA of the CDR3: TGTGCCAGCAGCCCCCGGGACAGGGAGGGCTACACCTTC.

The CDR3 protein is CATSKERGGYEQYF. CDR3 coding DNA: TGTGCCACCAGCAAAGAAAGGGGAGGCTACGAGCAGTACTTC. The chain links TRBV15 to TRBJ2-7; perhaps TRBD2 as D (6 bases). CDR1 and CDR2 (germline): LNHNV, YYDKDF (reference sequence). The CDR3 runs 14 residues. The V end was cut by 4 bases, the J end by 3 bases, with 13 bases between.

The chain has TRBV6-1 and TRBJ1-5; no reliable D call. The V end lost 1 base, the J end lost 4 bases, and 8 bases lay between the germline ends. Germline CDR1 and CDR2: MNHNS and SASEGT. This CDR3 spans 14 amino acids. In nucleotides, the CDR3 is TGTGCCAGCAGTGAAGATTGGGGAAATCAGCCCCAGCATTTT. Protein: CASSEDWGNQPQHF.

V gene TRBV4-2 combines with J gene TRBJ1-4, with D uncertain. CDR3 length equals 12 residues. V lost 0 bases to trimming and J lost 8 bases, with 4 bases between them. CDR1 LGHNA and CDR2 YNFKEQ come from the germline V gene. The CDR3 DNA sequence: TGTGCCAGCAGCCAAGACAGGGAAAAACTGTTTTTT. It yields the protein CASSQDREKLFF.

This clone was picked up a small number of times. J is TRBJ2-2 and V is TRBV10-3, with TRBD2 matching 12 bases. The CDR3 has 16 residues. Germline CDR1 is ENHRY and CDR2 is SYGVKD. V shed 6 bases, J shed 1 base, and the junction held 3 bases outside the gene matches. The CDR3 DNA is TGTGCCATCAGGCCGGGACTAGCGGGGAACACCGGGGAGCTGTTTTTT. This encodes CAIRPGLAGNTGELFF.

V is TRBV6-5 and J is TRBJ2-7; D is unresolved. Trimming stripped 7 bases from V and 1 base from J, with 17 bases between. The germline gives CDR1 MNHEY, CDR2 SVGAGI. This CDR3 region has 15 residues. CDR3 nucleotide sequence: TGTGCCAGCAAGCCGGGCCCCACGTTATCCTACGAGCAGTACTTC. Translation: CASKPGPTLSYEQYF.

V and J are TRBV7-2 and TRBJ1-6; D remains unclear. The CDR3 length is 18 residues. V lost 4 bases and J 0 bases, leaving 16 bases between the germline ends. Germline lookup yields CDR1 SGHTA and CDR2 FQGNSA. CDR3 amino acids: CASSSAVSWSSYNSPLHF. In DNA form, the CDR3 reads TGTGCCAGCAGCTCAGCAGTCTCTTGGAGCTCCTATAATTCACCCCTCCACTTT.

The chain uses TRBV4-1 and TRBJ1-4; perhaps TRBD1 as D (6 bases). The CDR3 has 16 amino acids. Germline loops: CDR1 MGHRA, CDR2 YSYEKL. Trimming shortened V by 4 bases and J by 7 bases, and 19 bases separated the two germline ends. CDR3 sequence reads: CASSPAPGQPTEKLFF. The CDR3 DNA sequence: TGCGCCAGCAGCCCCGCCCCGGGACAACCAACTGAAAAACTGTTTTTT.

The V and J genes are TRBV18 and TRBJ2-2; D ambiguous. The CDR3 runs to 15 residues. Germline V CDR1 and CDR2: KGHSH, LQKENI. Trimming cost V 3 bases and J 4 bases, with 12 bases left between them. The CDR3 DNA sequence: TGTGCCAGCTCACCTTCTATTCTGGGCACCGGGGAGCTGTTTTTT. Protein product: CASSPSILGTGELFF.

This clone has a single count. V gene TRBV18 combines with J gene TRBJ1-2; unclear D gene. The CDR3 has 14 residues. Germline CDR1 KGHSH, CDR2 LQKENI. The V end lost 3 bases, the J end lost 3 bases, and 11 bases lay between the germline ends. This chain's CDR3 is CASSPAEGHYGYTF. Here the CDR3 DNA reads TGTGCCAGCTCACCTGCAGAGGGCCACTATGGCTACACCTTC.